The table lists the clone carrying this TCR beta chain with many counts. Its specificity is not known. TCRdb redid the calling of the 5' RACE reads with MiXCR, one entry per CDR3 protein. The sample shows tens of thousands of distinct CDR3 sequences, 10% to 15% of them seen only once. The sample is drawn from a study of spatial heterogeneity in lung cancer. Overall study context: Sequencing consistently turned up more beta-chain sequences than alpha-chain sequences.

Germline V gene sequence: CDR1 LNHDA, CDR2 SQIVND (reference sequence). The CDR3 is made up of 15 amino acids. V shed 6 bases and J shed 2 bases, with 17 bases lying between them. Time point given: blood at routine non-recurrence follow-up after resection. Findings and limits, study-wide: Detection of ubiquitous tumor TCRs in blood was higher at resection than follow-up.

The chain employs TRBV19 and TRBJ2-7, with D unresolved. This TCR was sampled from a male donor with early-stage non-small cell lung cancer. Here the sequenced sample was PBMCs, taken at follow-up. CDR3 DNA sequence: TGTGCCAGTAGCCTCGGCCCCACGGGCCCCTACGAGCAGTACTTC. Protein: CASSLGPTGPYEQYF.